Sequencing of this TCR beta chain was carried out in a study of T cells expressing NK-cell markers (dated by TCRdb to about 2020). In terms of the full investigation: Eight or nine donors provided sorted CD3+CD56+NKG2C+, CD3+CD56+NKG2C- and CD3+CD56-NKG2C+ T-cell subsets, whose TCR beta-chain repertoires were profiled. Seven of the eight sequenced donors were HCMV-seropositive and one was HCMV-seronegative. Randomly selected healthy volunteers, three men and five women, were used as the eight sequenced donors. Libraries were sequenced as 2 x 150 bp reads on Illumina HiSeq 2000/2500, MiSeq or NextSeq. The investigation overall reported the following: Those dominant clonotypes were again the most abundant among CD3+CD56-NKG2C+ cells in a handful of donors, at about 28.3-65%. It remained unclear whether the expanded NKG2C-expressing T cell clones were specific for HCMV antigens. For 5 or 6 donors, the dominant CD3+CD56+NKG2C+ clonotypes were among the top 10 CD8+ clonotypes and accounted for about 1.0-7.5% of CD8+ T cells.

As encoded in the germline V gene (reference sequence), CDR1 is PRHDT while CDR2 is FYEKMQ. Including cysteine and phenylalanine, the CDR3 has 16 amino acids. This entry has no DNA. HCMV-specific IgG was detected in serum with a commercial ELISA kit to determine HCMV serostatus. Peripheral blood mononuclear cells were isolated from blood by Ficoll density gradient centrifugation. Sequencer: Illumina HiSeq 2000. 5'RACE template switching, by which a universal primer site and unique molecular identifiers were added, was used to make TCR beta cDNA libraries. cDNA synthesis was primed from the TCR beta constant segment and was followed by two successive PCR amplification steps. On the study's bioinformatics: MIGEC handled demultiplexing of the reads and grouping by UMI, while MiTCR was used to assemble and quantify clonotypes. Only TCR cDNA sequences supported by at least two reads were kept to exclude erroneous sequences. Downstream repertoire analysis used the tcR package, and clonotypes were matched across fractions by CDR3 nucleotide sequence plus V segment. VDJmatch was used to annotate antigen specificity against VDJdb, with one amino acid substitution in CDR3 permitted. TCRdb reprocessed the reads into one record per CDR3 protein sequence, lacking DNA. Clone size and V and J calls follow TCRdb, not the original study. This sample's records show over 150,000 distinct CDR3 sequences. Of the sample, around 35% is held by the ten largest clones.

A note on this clonotype: Its antigen is unknown.

This TCR was sampled from a woman aged 50 to 65 in good health. Donor details come from another sample of the same person, matched by shared clones. The sample consisted of blood T cells: a sorted CD56 or NKG2C T cell subset, CD4+ or CD8+ T cells, or bulk PBMC T cells (not recorded which). The chain is assembled from TRBV13 and TRBJ2-1; the TCRdb call, TRBD2, lacks DNA for checking. The CDR3 amino acid sequence is: CASSLVAGDAYNEQFF. The full variable domain, completed from the reference TRBV13 and TRBJ2-1 proteins outside the CDR3, reads AAGVIQSPRHLIKEKRETATLKCYPIPRHDTVYWYQQGPGQDPQFLISFYEKMQSDKGSIPDRFSAQQFSDYHSELNMSSLELGDSALYFCASSLVAGDAYNEQFFGPGTRLTVL.